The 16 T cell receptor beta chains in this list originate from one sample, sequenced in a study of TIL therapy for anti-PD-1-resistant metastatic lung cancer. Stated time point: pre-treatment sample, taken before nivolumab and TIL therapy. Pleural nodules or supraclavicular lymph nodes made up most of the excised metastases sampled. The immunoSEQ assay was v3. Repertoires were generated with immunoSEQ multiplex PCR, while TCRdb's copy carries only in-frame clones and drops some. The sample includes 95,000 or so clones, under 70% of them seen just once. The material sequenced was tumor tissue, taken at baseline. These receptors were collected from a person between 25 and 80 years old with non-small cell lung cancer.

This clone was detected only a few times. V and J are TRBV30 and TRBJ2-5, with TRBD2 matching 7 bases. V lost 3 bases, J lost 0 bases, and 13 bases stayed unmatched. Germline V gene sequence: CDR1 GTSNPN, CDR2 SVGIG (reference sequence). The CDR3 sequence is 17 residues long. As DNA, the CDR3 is TGTGCCTGGAGCACAAACCGGGGGGTGATTTACCAAGAGACCCAGTACTTC. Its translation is CAWSTNRGVIYQETQYF.

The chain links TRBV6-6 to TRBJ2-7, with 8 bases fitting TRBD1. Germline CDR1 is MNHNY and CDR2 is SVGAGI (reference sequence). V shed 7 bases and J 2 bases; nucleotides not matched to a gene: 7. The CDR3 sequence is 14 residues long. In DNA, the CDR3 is TGTGCCAGCAAAACCGGGACAGGACCCTACGAGCAGTACTTC. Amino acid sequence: CASKTGTGPYEQYF.

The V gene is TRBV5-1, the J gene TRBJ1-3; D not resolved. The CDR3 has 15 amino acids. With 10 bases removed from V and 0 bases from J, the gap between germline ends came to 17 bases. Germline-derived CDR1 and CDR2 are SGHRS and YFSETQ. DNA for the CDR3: TGCGCCGGAGCCGACCCGAGCCTCTCTGGAAACACCATATATTTT. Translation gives CAGADPSLSGNTIYF.

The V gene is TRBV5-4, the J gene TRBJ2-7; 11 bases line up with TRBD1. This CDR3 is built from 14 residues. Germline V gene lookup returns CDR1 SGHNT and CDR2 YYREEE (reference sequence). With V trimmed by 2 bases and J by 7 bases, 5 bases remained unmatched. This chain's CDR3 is CASSFGTGGFEQYF. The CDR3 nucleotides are TGTGCCAGCAGCTTCGGGACAGGGGGGTTTGAGCAGTACTTC.

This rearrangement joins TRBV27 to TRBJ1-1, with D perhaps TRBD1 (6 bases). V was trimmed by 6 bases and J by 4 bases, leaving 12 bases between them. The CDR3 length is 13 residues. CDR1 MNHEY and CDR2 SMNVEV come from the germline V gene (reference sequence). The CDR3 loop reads CASRRGSGTEAFF. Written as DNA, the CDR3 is TGTGCCAGCAGAAGGGGGTCAGGCACTGAAGCTTTCTTT.

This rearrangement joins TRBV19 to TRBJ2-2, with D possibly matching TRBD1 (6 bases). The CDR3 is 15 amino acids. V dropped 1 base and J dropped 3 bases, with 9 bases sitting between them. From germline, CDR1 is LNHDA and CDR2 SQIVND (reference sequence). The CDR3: CASSIVGQYTGELFF. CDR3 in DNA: TGTGCCAGTAGTATAGTAGGACAGTACACCGGGGAGCTGTTTTTT.

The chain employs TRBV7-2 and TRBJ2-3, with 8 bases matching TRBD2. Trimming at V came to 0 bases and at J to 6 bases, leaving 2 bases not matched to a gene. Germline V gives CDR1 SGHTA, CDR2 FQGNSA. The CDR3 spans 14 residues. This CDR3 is CASSLAPGGDTQYF. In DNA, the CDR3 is TGTGCCAGCAGCTTAGCCCCGGGGGGGGATACGCAGTATTTT.

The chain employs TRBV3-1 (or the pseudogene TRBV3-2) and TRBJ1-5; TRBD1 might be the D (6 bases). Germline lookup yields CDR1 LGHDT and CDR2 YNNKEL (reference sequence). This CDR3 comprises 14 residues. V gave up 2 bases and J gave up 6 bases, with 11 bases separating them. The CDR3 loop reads CASSQNSGAQPQHF. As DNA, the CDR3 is TGTGCCAGCAGCCAAAATTCAGGGGCTCAGCCCCAGCATTTT.

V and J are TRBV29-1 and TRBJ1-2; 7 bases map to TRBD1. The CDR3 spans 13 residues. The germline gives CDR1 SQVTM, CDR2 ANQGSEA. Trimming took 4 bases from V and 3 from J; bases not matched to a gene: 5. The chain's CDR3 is CSVVKGADYGYTF. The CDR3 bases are TGCAGCGTTGTCAAGGGGGCCGACTATGGCTACACCTTC.

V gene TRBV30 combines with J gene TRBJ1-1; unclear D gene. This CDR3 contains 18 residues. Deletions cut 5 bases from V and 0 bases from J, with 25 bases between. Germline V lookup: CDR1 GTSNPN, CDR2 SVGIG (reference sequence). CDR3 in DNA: TGTGCCTGGGGGAACGGTCCAAACAAGCCGGTTATGAACACTGAAGCTTTCTTT. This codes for CAWGNGPNKPVMNTEAFF.

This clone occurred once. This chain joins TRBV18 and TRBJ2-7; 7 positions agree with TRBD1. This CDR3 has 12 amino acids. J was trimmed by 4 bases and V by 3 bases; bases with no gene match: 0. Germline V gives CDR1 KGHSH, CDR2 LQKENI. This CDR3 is CASSPTGYEQYF. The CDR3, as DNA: TGTGCCAGCTCACCGACAGGGTACGAGCAGTACTTC.

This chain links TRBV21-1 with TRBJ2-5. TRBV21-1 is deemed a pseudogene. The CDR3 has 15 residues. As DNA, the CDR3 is TGTGCCAGCAGCACAGGACCCCTCTTTGTGGAGACCCAGTACTTC. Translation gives CASSTGPLFVETQYF.

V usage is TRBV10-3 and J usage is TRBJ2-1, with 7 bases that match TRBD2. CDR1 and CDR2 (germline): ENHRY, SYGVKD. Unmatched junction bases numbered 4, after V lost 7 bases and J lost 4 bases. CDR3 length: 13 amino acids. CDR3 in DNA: TGTGCCATCACCGGGGGGACTTACAATGAGCAGTTCTTC. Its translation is CAITGGTYNEQFF.

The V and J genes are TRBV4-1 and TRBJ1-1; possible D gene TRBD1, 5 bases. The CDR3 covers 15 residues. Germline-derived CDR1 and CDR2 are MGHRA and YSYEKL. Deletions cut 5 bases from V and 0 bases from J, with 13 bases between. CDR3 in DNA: TGCGCCAGCAGCTATTCTTGGGGGATGAACACTGAAGCTTTCTTT. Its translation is CASSYSWGMNTEAFF.

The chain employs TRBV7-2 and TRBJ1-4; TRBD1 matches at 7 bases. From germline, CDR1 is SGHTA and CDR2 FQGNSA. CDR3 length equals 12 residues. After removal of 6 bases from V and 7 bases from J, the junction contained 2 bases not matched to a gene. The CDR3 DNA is TGTGCCAGCAGACAGGGGCCTGAAAAACTGTTTTTT. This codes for CASRQGPEKLFF.

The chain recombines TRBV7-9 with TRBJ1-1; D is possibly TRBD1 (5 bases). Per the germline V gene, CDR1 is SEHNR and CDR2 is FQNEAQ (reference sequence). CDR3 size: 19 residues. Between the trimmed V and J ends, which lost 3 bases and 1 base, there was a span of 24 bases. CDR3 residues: CASSFEWGSRGSTNTEAFF. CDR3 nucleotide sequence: TGTGCCAGCAGCTTTGAGTGGGGATCGAGGGGCTCGACGAACACTGAAGCTTTCTTT.